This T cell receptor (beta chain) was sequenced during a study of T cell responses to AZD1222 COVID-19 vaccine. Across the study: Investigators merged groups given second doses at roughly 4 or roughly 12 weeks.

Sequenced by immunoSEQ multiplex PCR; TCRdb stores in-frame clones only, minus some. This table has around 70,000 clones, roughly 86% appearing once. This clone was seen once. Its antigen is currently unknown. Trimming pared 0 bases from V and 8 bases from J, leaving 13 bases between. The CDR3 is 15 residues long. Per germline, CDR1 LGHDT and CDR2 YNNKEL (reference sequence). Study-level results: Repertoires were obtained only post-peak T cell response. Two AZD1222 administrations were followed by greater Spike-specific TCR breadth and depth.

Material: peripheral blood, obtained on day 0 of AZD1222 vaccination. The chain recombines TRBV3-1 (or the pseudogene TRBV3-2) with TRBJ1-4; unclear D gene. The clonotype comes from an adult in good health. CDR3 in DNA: TGTGCCAGCAGCCAAGATTCAGCAGTTCGCGAAAAACTGTTTTTT. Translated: CASSQDSAVREKLFF.